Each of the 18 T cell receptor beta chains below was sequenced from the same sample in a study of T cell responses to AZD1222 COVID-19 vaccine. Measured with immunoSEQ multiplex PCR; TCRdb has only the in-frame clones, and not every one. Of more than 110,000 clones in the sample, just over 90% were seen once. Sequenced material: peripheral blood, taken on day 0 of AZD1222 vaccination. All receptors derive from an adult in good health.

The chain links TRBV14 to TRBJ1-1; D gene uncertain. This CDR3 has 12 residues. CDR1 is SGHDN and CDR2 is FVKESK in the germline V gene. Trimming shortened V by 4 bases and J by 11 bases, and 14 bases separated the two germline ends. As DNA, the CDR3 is TGTGCCAGCAGCCCACCCGGCACCGCGGCTTTCTTT. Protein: CASSPPGTAAFF.

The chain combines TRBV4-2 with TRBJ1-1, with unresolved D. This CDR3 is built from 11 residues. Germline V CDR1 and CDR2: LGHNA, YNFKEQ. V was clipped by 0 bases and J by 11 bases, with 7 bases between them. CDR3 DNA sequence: TGTGCCAGCAGCCAAGAAGGTCGGGCTTTCTTT. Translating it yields CASSQEGRAFF.

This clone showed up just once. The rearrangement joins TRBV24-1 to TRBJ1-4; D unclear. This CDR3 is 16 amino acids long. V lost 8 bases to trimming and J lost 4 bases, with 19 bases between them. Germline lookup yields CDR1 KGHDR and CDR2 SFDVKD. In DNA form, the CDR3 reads TGTGCCACCATCCGCCTCGGGTTGCCGGTTAATGAAAAACTGTTTTTT. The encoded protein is CATIRLGLPVNEKLFF.

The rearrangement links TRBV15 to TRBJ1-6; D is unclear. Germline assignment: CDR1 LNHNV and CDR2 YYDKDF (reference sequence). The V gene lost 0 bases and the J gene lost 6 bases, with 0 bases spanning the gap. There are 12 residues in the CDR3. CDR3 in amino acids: CATSRDNSPLHF. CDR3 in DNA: TGTGCCACCAGCAGAGATAATTCACCCCTCCACTTT.

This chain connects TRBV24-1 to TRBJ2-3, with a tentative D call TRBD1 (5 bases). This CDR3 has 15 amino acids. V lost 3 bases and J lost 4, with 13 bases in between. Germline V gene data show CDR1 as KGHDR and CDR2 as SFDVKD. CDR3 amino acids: CATSDRARAPDTQYF. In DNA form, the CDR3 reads TGTGCCACCAGTGATCGCGCCAGGGCGCCAGATACGCAGTATTTT.

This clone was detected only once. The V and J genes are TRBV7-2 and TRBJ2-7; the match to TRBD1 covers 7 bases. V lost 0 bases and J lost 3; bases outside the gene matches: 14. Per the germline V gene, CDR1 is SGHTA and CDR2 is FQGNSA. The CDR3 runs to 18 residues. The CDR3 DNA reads TGTGCCAGCAGCTTAGCGGGGGCTACAGGGGCCCAGCGCTACGAGCAGTACTTC. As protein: CASSLAGATGAQRYEQYF.

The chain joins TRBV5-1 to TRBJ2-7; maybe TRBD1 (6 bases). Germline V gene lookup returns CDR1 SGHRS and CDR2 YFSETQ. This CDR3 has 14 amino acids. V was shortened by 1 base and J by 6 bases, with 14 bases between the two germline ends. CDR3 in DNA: TGCGCCAGCAGCTTGTTACAGGGTAGTGGCGAGCAGTACTTC. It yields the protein CASSLLQGSGEQYF. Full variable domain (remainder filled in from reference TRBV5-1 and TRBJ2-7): KAGVTQTPRYLIKTRGQQVTLSCSPISGHRSVSWYQQTPGQGLQFLFEYFSETQRNKGNFPGRFSGRQFSNSRSEMNVSTLELGDSALYLCASSLLQGSGEQYFGPGTRLTVT.

CDR3 region: CSASEGVGARGWDTEAFF. In nucleotides, the CDR3 is TGCAGTGCTAGTGAAGGGGTGGGGGCCCGGGGCTGGGACACTGAAGCTTTCTTT. The chain employs TRBV20-1 and TRBJ1-1; D is possibly TRBD1 (6 bases). Germline V CDR1 and CDR2: DFQATT, SNEGSKA (reference sequence). The CDR3 extends over 18 amino acids. Trimming took 3 bases from V and 3 from J, leaving 26 bases between them.

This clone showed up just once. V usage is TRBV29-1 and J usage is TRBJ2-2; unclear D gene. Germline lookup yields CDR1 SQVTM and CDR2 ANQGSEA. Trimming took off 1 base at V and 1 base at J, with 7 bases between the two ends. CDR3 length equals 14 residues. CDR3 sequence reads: CSVEVAMNTGELFF. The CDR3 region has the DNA TGCAGCGTTGAAGTCGCCATGAACACCGGGGAGCTGTTTTTT.

The CDR3 sequence: CASSVDRGEQYF. CDR3 nucleotides: TGTGCCAGCAGCGTAGATCGGGGCGAGCAGTACTTC. The rearrangement joins TRBV9 to TRBJ2-7; D perhaps matches TRBD2 (5 bases). The V and J ends lost 0 bases and 6 bases respectively, with 7 bases between them. This CDR3 has 12 amino acids. Germline values: CDR1 SGDLS, CDR2 YYNGEE.

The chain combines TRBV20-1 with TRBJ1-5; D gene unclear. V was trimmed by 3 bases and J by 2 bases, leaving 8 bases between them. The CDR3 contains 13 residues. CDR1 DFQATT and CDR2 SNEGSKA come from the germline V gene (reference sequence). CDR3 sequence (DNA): TGCAGTGCTAGTGGCACAGGCAATCAGCCCCAGCATTTT. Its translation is CSASGTGNQPQHF.

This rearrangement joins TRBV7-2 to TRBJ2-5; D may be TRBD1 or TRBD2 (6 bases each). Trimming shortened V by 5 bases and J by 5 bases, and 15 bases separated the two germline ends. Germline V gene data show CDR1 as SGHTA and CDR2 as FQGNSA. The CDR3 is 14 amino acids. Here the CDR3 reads CASSGGRAQETQYF. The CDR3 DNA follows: TGTGCCAGCAGCGGGGGGCGGGCGCAGGAGACCCAGTACTTC.

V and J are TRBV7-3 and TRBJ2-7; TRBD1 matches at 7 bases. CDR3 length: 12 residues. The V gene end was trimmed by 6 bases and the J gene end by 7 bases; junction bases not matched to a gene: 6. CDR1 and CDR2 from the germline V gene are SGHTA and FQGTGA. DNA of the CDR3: TGTGCCAGCAGGCCCGACAGGGTTGAGCAGTACTTC. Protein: CASRPDRVEQYF. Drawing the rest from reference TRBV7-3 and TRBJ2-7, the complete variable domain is GAGVSQTPSNKVTEKGKYVELRCDPISGHTALYWYRQSLGQGPEFLIYFQGTGAADDSGLPNDRFFAVRPEGSVSTLKIQRTERGDSAVYLCASRPDRVEQYFGPGTRLTVT.

The CDR3 DNA reads as TGTGCCAGCTCAGGGACGGTGAACACTGAAGCTTTCTTT. This translates into CASSGTVNTEAFF. This sequence joins TRBV18 and TRBJ1-1, with a weak D call TRBD1 (5 bases). V was pared by 5 bases and J by 0 bases, with 7 bases between. The CDR3 totals 13 residues. Germline V gives CDR1 KGHSH, CDR2 LQKENI.

The CDR3 region has the DNA TGTGCCAGCAGCCTCGACAGGGCCCTTTATGGCTACACCTTC. It is translated as CASSLDRALYGYTF. The chain combines TRBV11-2 with TRBJ1-2, with 7 bases fitting TRBD1. The CDR3 sequence is 14 residues long. J gave up 5 bases and V 5 bases, and 8 bases lay outside the gene matches. Looked up from germline, CDR1 is SGHAT and CDR2 is FQNNGV.

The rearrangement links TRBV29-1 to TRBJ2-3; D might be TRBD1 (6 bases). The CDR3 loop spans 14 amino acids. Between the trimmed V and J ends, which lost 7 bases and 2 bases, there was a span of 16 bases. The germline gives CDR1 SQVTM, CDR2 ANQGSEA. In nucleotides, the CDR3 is TGCAGCGCCTCCCAGGGGAACCCCACAGATACGCAGTATTTT. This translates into CSASQGNPTDTQYF.

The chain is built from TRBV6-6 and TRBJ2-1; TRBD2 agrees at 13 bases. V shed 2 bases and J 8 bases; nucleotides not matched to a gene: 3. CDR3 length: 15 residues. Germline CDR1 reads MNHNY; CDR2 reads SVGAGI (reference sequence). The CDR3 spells CASSYGTSGKDEQFF. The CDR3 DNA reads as TGTGCCAGCAGTTACGGGACTAGCGGGAAGGATGAGCAGTTCTTC.

CDR3 in amino acids: CASSRPGQVNQPQHF. DNA of the CDR3: TGTGCCAGTAGTCGACCGGGACAGGTAAATCAGCCCCAGCATTTT. This rearrangement joins TRBV19 to TRBJ1-5; TRBD1 aligns across 8 bases. V lost 5 bases and J lost 4; bases outside the gene matches: 7. Germline CDR1 and CDR2: LNHDA and SQIVND (reference sequence). The length of the CDR3 is 15 residues.